Presented here are 9 T cell receptor beta chains from one specimen sequenced in a study of T cell repertoires in cytomegalovirus infection. One entry per CDR3 protein, called by TCRdb with MiXCR from the reads. The repertoire includes about 150,000 distinct CDR3 sequences, 17% of them detected once, and 15% to 20% sits in the top ten. The specimen sequenced was CD8+ T cells from PBMCs. The source is a human donor in good health (CMV status not recorded). Some clones in this sample may be carry-over from other donors' samples.

In this sample, this clonotype turned up a few times. The CDR3, as DNA: TGTGCCACCAGTGAATCGGGAGACGGCGTCTATGGCTACACCTTC. It codes for CATSESGDGVYGYTF. The chain links TRBV24-1 to TRBJ1-2; no definite D call. The CDR3 sequence is 15 residues long. Germline CDR1 is KGHDR and CDR2 is SFDVKD. With 4 bases removed from V and 4 bases from J, the gap between germline ends came to 15 bases.

There are a few counts of this clonotype. The chain combines TRBV6-8 with TRBJ2-1; weak D call: TRBD2 (7 bases). This CDR3 is 16 amino acids long. In germline, CDR1 is MNHGY, CDR2 SAAAGT. The V and J ends lost 7 bases and 1 base respectively, with 17 bases between them. CDR3 in DNA: TGTGCCAGCAAGCCCGGAAGGGGGGGATCCTACAATGAGCAGTTCTTC. Translating it yields CASKPGRGGSYNEQFF.

In this sample, this clonotype turned up a few times. V usage is TRBV27 and J usage is TRBJ2-7, with D perhaps assigned TRBD1 or TRBD2 (6 bases each). This CDR3 has 14 residues. Trimming cost V 7 bases and J 6 bases, with 19 bases left between them. The germline V gene has CDR1 MNHEY and CDR2 SMNVEV (reference sequence). The CDR3 nucleotides are TGTGCCAGCACCGACGGGACTCCGGGGGCCGAGCAGTACTTC. It yields the protein CASTDGTPGAEQYF.

The J gene is TRBJ2-7, the V gene TRBV6-2 or TRBV6-3, with D possibly being TRBD2 (6 bases). Per the germline V gene, CDR1 is MNHEY and CDR2 is SVGEGT. Trimming stripped 8 bases from V and 3 bases from J, with 8 bases between. The CDR3 length is 11 residues. CDR3 in amino acids: CASVSGYEQYF. CDR3 coding DNA: TGTGCCAGCGTTAGCGGCTACGAGCAGTACTTC.

V usage is TRBV27 and J usage is TRBJ1-1; TRBD1 might be the D (5 bases). Looked up from germline, CDR1 is MNHEY and CDR2 is SMNVEV (reference sequence). The CDR3 covers 15 residues. Trimming took 5 bases from V and 1 from J, leaving 14 bases between them. CDR3 residues: CASSPQQVGNTEAFF. The CDR3 DNA is TGTGCCAGCAGTCCCCAACAGGTGGGGAACACTGAAGCTTTCTTT.

The chain employs TRBV6-4 and TRBJ2-3; TRBD2 agrees at 10 bases. This CDR3 is built from 15 residues. In germline, CDR1 is MRHNA, CDR2 SNTAGT. Trimming at V came to 4 bases and at J to 2 bases, leaving 3 bases not matched to a gene. CDR3 residues: CASSVTSGATDTQYF. CDR3 coding DNA: TGTGCCAGCAGTGTCACTAGCGGGGCCACAGATACGCAGTATTTT.

V gene TRBV7-8 combines with J gene TRBJ1-5; tentative D call: TRBD1 (5 bases). The CDR3 runs 15 residues. Looked up from germline, CDR1 is SGHVS and CDR2 is FQNEAQ. V was cut by 2 bases and J by 2 bases, with 10 bases left in between. Here the CDR3 DNA reads TGTGCCAGCAGCTTACGGGGAGGGGGCAATCAGCCCCAGCATTTT. This sequence encodes CASSLRGGGNQPQHF.

The gene calls are TRBV7-9 and TRBJ2-4, with 8 bases lining up with TRBD1. J lost 1 base, V lost 5 bases, and 7 bases had no gene match. CDR3 length: 16 amino acids. Germline V gives CDR1 SEHNR, CDR2 FQNEAQ (reference sequence). Here the CDR3 DNA reads TGTGCCAGCAGCCCACGGACAGGGAGGGCCAAAAACATTCAGTACTTC. Translating it yields CASSPRTGRAKNIQYF. The whole variable domain, remainder taken from reference TRBV7-9 and TRBJ2-4, is DTGVSQNPRHKITKRGQNVTFRCDPISEHNRLYWYRQTLGQGPEFLTYFQNEAQLEKSRLLSDRFSAERPKGSFSTLEIQRTEQGDSAMYLCASSPRTGRAKNIQYFGAGTRLSVL.

This clonotype was seen a handful of times. This rearrangement joins TRBV7-2 to TRBJ1-3; D gene unclear. V was pared by 1 base and J by 2 bases, with 12 bases between. The CDR3 totals 16 residues. Germline V CDR1 and CDR2: SGHTA, FQGNSA. CDR3 DNA sequence: TGTGCCAGCAGCTTAGACTTGGCGGGTGCTGGAAACACCATATATTTT. Protein product: CASSLDLAGAGNTIYF.